The 22 T cell receptor beta chains reported below all come from one sample, sequenced in a study of blood T cell repertoires in COVID-19. The repertoire was sequenced with immunoSEQ multiplex PCR; TCRdb's copy has only in-frame clones and lacks some. The table shows 450,000 to 500,000 clones, with around 85% occurring only once. Sequenced material: peripheral blood. The receptor source for this set is a human donor in a cohort sampled during active COVID-19.

The chain has TRBV19 and TRBJ1-5, with TRBD1 matching 7 bases. This CDR3 comprises 17 residues. Germline CDR1 LNHDA, CDR2 SQIVND (reference sequence). Losses at the gene ends were 5 bases for V and 10 bases for J; bases not matched to a gene: 20. The CDR3 loop reads CASSSRDRGRGLDPQHF. DNA of the CDR3: TGTGCCAGTAGTTCCCGGGACAGAGGCAGAGGGTTAGACCCCCAGCATTTT.

J is TRBJ2-1 and V is TRBV7-3; 9 bases are shared with TRBD2. CDR1 and CDR2 (germline): SGHTA, FQGTGA. This CDR3 has 14 amino acids. The trim removed 3 bases at V and 8 bases at J, leaving 5 bases unmatched. The CDR3 loop is CASSFGGGRDEQFF. In DNA, the CDR3 is TGTGCCAGCAGCTTTGGCGGCGGGAGGGATGAGCAGTTCTTC.

The chain carries TRBV5-1 and TRBJ2-5; D unclear. V was clipped by 0 bases and J by 4 bases, with 7 bases between them. CDR1 SGHRS and CDR2 YFSETQ come from the germline V gene. This CDR3 spans 13 amino acids. CDR3 bases: TGCGCCAGCAGCTTGGGCCCAGGAGAGACCCAGTACTTC. It specifies CASSLGPGETQYF.

Of note for this clone: Other DNA sequences in the same sample also yield this CDR3. V usage is TRBV6-1 and J usage is TRBJ1-5; D gene uncertain. Germline V lookup: CDR1 MNHNS, CDR2 SASEGT. This CDR3 is built from 15 residues. V lost 2 bases to trimming and J lost 2 bases, with 10 bases between them. The CDR3 loop is CASSELRGGNQPQHF. The CDR3 DNA is TGTGCCAGCAGTGAATTAAGAGGCGGCAATCAGCCCCAGCATTTT.

This clone was seen only once. The chain links TRBV19 to TRBJ2-3; tentative D call: TRBD2 (6 bases). The germline V and J ends were trimmed by 5 bases and 2 bases, with 11 bases remaining between them. Germline assignment: CDR1 LNHDA and CDR2 SQIVND (reference sequence). The CDR3 contains 14 residues. The CDR3 spells CASSSLAYTDTQYF. In DNA, the CDR3 is TGTGCCAGTAGTTCACTAGCTTACACAGATACGCAGTATTTT.

This chain links TRBV18 with TRBJ2-3; a weak D match, TRBD1 (5 bases). V lost 3 bases, J lost 6 bases, and 13 bases lay in between. Germline V gene lookup returns CDR1 KGHSH and CDR2 LQKENI. This CDR3 spans 14 amino acids. The CDR3 protein is CASSPGPGPDTQYF. The CDR3 DNA sequence: TGTGCCAGCTCACCGGGGCCAGGACCCGATACGCAGTATTTT.

V is TRBV10-2 and J is TRBJ2-5, with D tentatively TRBD1 (6 bases). Trimming left V 5 bases short and J 9 bases short, with 25 bases between. Germline V gene lookup returns CDR1 WSHSY and CDR2 SAAADI. The CDR3 loop spans 16 amino acids. The CDR3 reads CASSPTRDTKPGAQYF. CDR3 DNA: TGCGCCAGCAGTCCCACTAGGGACACTAAACCAGGGGCCCAGTACTTC.

The V gene is TRBV9, the J gene TRBJ2-1; D might be TRBD2 (6 bases). The V end was cut by 0 bases, the J end by 3 bases, with 13 bases between. The V gene's germline CDR1 is SGDLS and CDR2 YYNGEE. This CDR3 spans 16 amino acids. The CDR3 nucleotides read TGTGCCAGCAGCGTAGGAGACGGGAGAGGCTACAATGAGCAGTTCTTC. Translating it yields CASSVGDGRGYNEQFF.

The rearrangement joins TRBV24-1 to TRBJ1-2; unclear D gene. CDR1 is KGHDR and CDR2 is SFDVKD in the germline V gene. CDR3 size: 12 residues. V lost 5 bases, J lost 2 bases, and 5 bases lay in between. CDR3 bases: TGTGCCACCAGTGCAAGCAACTATGGCTACACCTTC. Translation: CATSASNYGYTF.

V is TRBV27 and J is TRBJ1-6, with TRBD1 as a possible D gene (5 bases). This CDR3 is 18 amino acids long. In germline, CDR1 is MNHEY, CDR2 SMNVEV (reference sequence). With 1 base removed from V and 8 bases from J, the gap between germline ends came to 21 bases. The CDR3 loop reads CASSLYGRVGHSDSPLHF. DNA of the CDR3: TGTGCCAGCAGTTTATACGGTCGGGTCGGACATTCAGATTCACCCCTCCACTTT.

In DNA form, the CDR3 reads TGTGCCAGTAGTATGGCGGCAGATACGACCTACGAGCAGTACTTC. Translation: CASSMAADTTYEQYF. This chain links TRBV19 with TRBJ2-7; D not certain. In germline, CDR1 is LNHDA, CDR2 SQIVND (reference sequence). The CDR3 has 15 residues. Deletions cut 3 bases from V and 2 bases from J, with 14 bases between.

The V and J genes are TRBV19 and TRBJ2-1; 10 bases are a match to TRBD2. Germline V gene lookup returns CDR1 LNHDA and CDR2 SQIVND (reference sequence). CDR3 length: 17 amino acids. The V and J ends lost 1 base and 6 bases, in that order; junction bases with no gene match: 9. CDR3 in DNA: TGTGCCAGTAGTATAGTAGGCCAGCGGGAGGGCCCCAATGAGCAGTTCTTC. It yields the protein CASSIVGQREGPNEQFF.

The V gene is TRBV6-5, the J gene TRBJ2-7, with D hard to call. The germline gives CDR1 MNHEY, CDR2 SVGAGI. The V end lost 6 bases, the J end lost 2 bases, and 17 bases lay between the germline ends. The CDR3 has 15 residues. This CDR3 is CASSSQSLLPYEQYF. The CDR3, as DNA: TGTGCCAGCAGCTCACAGTCACTCTTACCCTACGAGCAGTACTTC.

This rearrangement joins TRBV4-1 to TRBJ2-4, with TRBD1 matching 8 bases. The length of the CDR3 is 15 residues. From germline, CDR1 is MGHRA and CDR2 YSYEKL. Losses at the gene ends were 5 bases for V and 4 bases for J; bases not matched to a gene: 7. CDR3 DNA sequence: TGCGCCAGCAGCTCAGGGGGCAGTCAAAAAAACATTCAGTACTTC. Translated, it gives CASSSGGSQKNIQYF.

The chain carries TRBV5-1 and TRBJ1-1; D is possibly TRBD1 (6 bases). Germline CDR1 SGHRS, CDR2 YFSETQ. V was cut by 6 bases and J by 6 bases, with 21 bases left in between. This CDR3 spans 15 amino acids. In nucleotides, the CDR3 is TGCGCCAGCAACAGGGTTCCCCCCACCCAAGCTGAAGCTTTCTTT. It codes for CASNRVPPTQAEAFF.

The chain couples TRBV5-4 to TRBJ1-4, with a weak D call TRBD1 (5 bases). In germline, CDR1 is SGHNT, CDR2 YYREEE (reference sequence). The CDR3 has 15 residues. V was shortened by 4 bases and J by 7 bases, with 17 bases between the two germline ends. The CDR3 bases are TGTGCCAGCAGCGGACACGCCCCTAATAGTGAAAAACTGTTTTTT. It specifies CASSGHAPNSEKLFF.

For this clone: This specimen includes other DNA sequences encoding the same CDR3. The rearrangement joins TRBV19 to TRBJ2-5; D may be TRBD1 (6 bases). Germline-derived CDR1 and CDR2 are LNHDA and SQIVND (reference sequence). Trimming stripped 4 bases from V and 2 bases from J, with 8 bases between. This CDR3 contains 13 residues. This chain's CDR3 is CASSRDRQETQYF. In DNA, the CDR3 is TGTGCCAGTAGTAGAGACAGGCAAGAGACCCAGTACTTC.

This clone has just a few counts. The V call is TRBV5-6, the J call TRBJ2-2; 8 nucleotides match TRBD1. The CDR3 is 15 residues long. The trim removed 2 bases at V and 5 bases at J, leaving 5 bases unmatched. Germline loops: CDR1 SGHDT, CDR2 YYEEEE. The CDR3 DNA is TGTGCCAGCAGCTTCCGGGACAGGTCTACCGGGGAGCTGTTTTTT. This sequence encodes CASSFRDRSTGELFF.

The chain uses TRBV7-9 and TRBJ2-5, with a weak D call TRBD1 (6 bases). This CDR3 is 14 amino acids long. Trimming left V 5 bases short and J 5 bases short, with 15 bases between. Germline CDR1 is SEHNR and CDR2 is FQNEAQ (reference sequence). The CDR3 nucleotides read TGTGCCAGCAGCCGGCCTGGGGGCGGCGAGACCCAGTACTTC. It translates to CASSRPGGGETQYF.

The chain joins TRBV7-9 to TRBJ2-3, with TRBD1 identical over 8 bases. Per the germline V gene, CDR1 is SEHNR and CDR2 is FQNEAQ (reference sequence). This CDR3 region has 17 residues. V shed 4 bases and J 0 bases; nucleotides not matched to a gene: 9. The CDR3 sequence: CASSYPKNRGSTDTQYF. CDR3 in DNA: TGTGCCAGCAGCTACCCGAAGAACAGGGGGAGCACAGATACGCAGTATTTT.

The chain employs TRBV7-3 and TRBJ2-5; 7 bases agree with TRBD1. Germline assignment: CDR1 SGHTA and CDR2 FQGTGA. The CDR3 contains 14 residues. The junction had 4 bases not matched to a gene; V was cut back by 6 bases and J by 0 bases. Here the CDR3 reads CASSPTGYQETQYF. The CDR3, as DNA: TGTGCCAGCAGTCCGACAGGGTACCAAGAGACCCAGTACTTC.

The chain uses TRBV19 and TRBJ2-7; D might be TRBD1 (6 bases). Deletions cut 2 bases from V and 6 bases from J, with 14 bases between. This CDR3 is 14 amino acids long. Germline-derived CDR1 and CDR2 are LNHDA and SQIVND (reference sequence). The CDR3 coding sequence is TGTGCCAGTAGTATAAACAGGGAACGTGGCGAGCAGTACTTC. It is translated as CASSINRERGEQYF.